This T cell receptor (beta chain) is drawn from a study of blood T cell repertoires in COVID-19. Some clones are missing from TCRdb's copy, which holds only in-frame ones; the method was immunoSEQ multiplex PCR. The sample records over 200,000 clones, just over 85% being singletons. Participants spanned ages about 18 to 90 years and resided in 24 US areas. Germline CDR1 and CDR2: GTSNPN and SVGIG (reference sequence). Trimming pared 0 bases from V and 7 bases from J, leaving 19 bases between. The CDR3 consists of 16 residues. Input material: PBMCs or T cells enriched from blood (not recorded which). This receptor was identified in a man aged 18-30 years who had recovered from COVID-19. J is TRBJ2-1 and V is TRBV30; tentatively, D is TRBD2 (6 bases). This chain's CDR3 is CAWSVQRRASGNEQFF. CDR3 DNA: TGTGCCTGGAGTGTACAGCGCAGGGCCAGCGGGAATGAGCAGTTCTTC.